This T cell receptor beta chain came from a study of blood T cell repertoires in COVID-19. V shed 5 bases and J 3 bases; nucleotides not matched to a gene: 7. This CDR3 region has 14 residues. CDR1 and CDR2 from the germline V gene are LNHNV and YYDKDF (reference sequence). Method: immunoSEQ multiplex PCR; TCRdb's copy keeps in-frame clones and lacks some. The sample contains around 76,000 clones, about 70% of which appear only once. The receptor's source is a woman older than 75 with active or convalescent COVID-19. The chain links TRBV15 to TRBJ2-7; 7 positions agree with TRBD2. The sequenced sample was peripheral blood. The CDR3 nucleotides are TGTGCCACCAGCTACCACCGGGAGGACTACGAGCAGTACTTC. It codes for CATSYHREDYEQYF.